Below, 18 T cell receptor beta chains from the same sample are listed, as sequenced in a study of liver allograft versus peripheral blood T cells. Study overall: Graft-liver T cell receptor repertoires were compared against recipient peripheral blood repertoires.

MiXCR was run by TCRdb on the reads, yielding one entry per CDR3 protein. The data contain roughly 14,000 distinct CDR3 sequences, approximately 20% of them singletons. The receptors shown here come from a human patient who had a liver transplant. Some T cells may be transferred from the graft donor.

V and J are TRBV6-5 and TRBJ1-1, with D uncertain. Germline V gives CDR1 MNHEY, CDR2 SVGAGI. The CDR3 is 12 amino acids. Trimming took 4 bases from V and 8 from J, leaving 11 bases between them. The CDR3 nucleotides are TGTGCCAGCAGTTCCTCGGTGGGGGAAGCTTTCTTT. Its protein is CASSSSVGEAFF.

This clonotype was observed a handful of times. The gene calls are TRBV5-6 and TRBJ2-5; 8 bases match TRBD2. The CDR3 is 15 residues long. J gave up 0 bases and V 0 bases, and 1 base lay outside the gene matches. From germline, CDR1 is SGHDT and CDR2 YYEEEE. The CDR3 loop reads CASSLGSGNQETQYF. CDR3 bases: TGTGCCAGCAGCTTGGGTAGCGGGAACCAAGAGACCCAGTACTTC.

This clonotype was detected ten times or more. The chain couples TRBV18 to TRBJ1-5, with D possibly matching TRBD1 (6 bases). The germline CDR1 and CDR2 sequences are KGHSH and LQKENI. This CDR3 contains 13 residues. The V and J ends lost 3 bases and 7 bases respectively, with 10 bases between them. CDR3 coding DNA: TGTGCCAGCTCACCTAAAGGGGGGCAGCCCCAGCATTTT. Translating gives CASSPKGGQPQHF.

In its sample, this clonotype ranks as medium-sized. The chain carries TRBV18 and TRBJ1-1; the D gene is possibly TRBD1 (6 bases). The germline V gene encodes CDR1 KGHSH and CDR2 LQKENI. The CDR3 extends over 14 amino acids. V lost 3 bases and J lost 4, with 12 bases in between. DNA of the CDR3: TGTGCCAGCTCACCTGGGGGCGCGATCACTGAAGCTTTCTTT. This codes for CASSPGGAITEAFF.

Sample share makes this clonotype medium-sized (0.01 to 0.1%). This chain's CDR3 is CAIGNTGITEAFF. The CDR3 nucleotides are TGTGCCATCGGGAACACAGGGATCACTGAAGCTTTCTTT. This sequence joins TRBV10-3 and TRBJ1-1; D is possibly TRBD1 (6 bases). V lost 8 bases, J lost 4 bases, and 14 bases lay in between. Germline values: CDR1 ENHRY, CDR2 SYGVKD. The CDR3 is 13 residues long.

The V call is TRBV6-7, the J call TRBJ1-2; D remains ambiguous. TRBV6-7 qualifies as an ORF whose function is uncertain. V lost 0 bases, J lost 7 bases, and 6 bases lay in between. CDR3 length: 12 amino acids. CDR3 DNA: TGTGCCAGCAGTTACTCCTCGGTTGGCTACACCTTC. Protein sequence: CASSYSSVGYTF.

J is TRBJ1-6 and V is TRBV14; D unclear. The length of the CDR3 is 16 residues. Germline lookup yields CDR1 SGHDN and CDR2 FVKESK. With 4 bases removed from V and 6 bases from J, the gap between germline ends came to 16 bases. CDR3 amino acids: CASSLLRGGSNSPLHF. The CDR3 DNA reads as TGTGCCAGCAGCCTCCTCCGGGGTGGGTCTAATTCACCCCTCCACTTT.

This clonotype was counted between two and nine times. The genes are TRBV28 and TRBJ1-5; D uncertain. This CDR3 contains 12 residues. The V gene's germline CDR1 is MDHEN and CDR2 SYDVKM. Trimming pared 3 bases from V and 7 bases from J, leaving 7 bases between. CDR3: CASSFRGQPQHF. CDR3 DNA sequence: TGTGCCAGCAGTTTCCGAGGGCAGCCCCAGCATTTT.

This clonotype was detected ten times or more. The rearrangement uses TRBV6-8 and TRBJ1-1; D unresolved. The CDR3 has 16 amino acids. Trimming pared 0 bases from V and 1 base from J, leaving 12 bases between. Germline lookup yields CDR1 MNHGY and CDR2 SAAAGT. As DNA, the CDR3 is TGTGCCAGCAGTTACTCGAGTAGGCGGTGGAACACTGAAGCTTTCTTT. Translated, it gives CASSYSSRRWNTEAFF.

The chain combines TRBV5-4 with TRBJ2-1, with 7 nucleotides matching TRBD2. The germline V gene has CDR1 SGHNT and CDR2 YYREEE (reference sequence). CDR3 size: 16 residues. J gave up 1 base and V 2 bases, and 6 bases lay outside the gene matches. The CDR3 bases are TGTGCCAGCAGCTTTGGGGGGGGTGGGTCCTACAATGAGCAGTTCTTC. It codes for CASSFGGGGSYNEQFF.

This clonotype was recorded a few times. The chain uses TRBV5-4 and TRBJ1-2; D uncertain. Germline-derived CDR1 and CDR2 are SGHNT and YYREEE (reference sequence). The CDR3 is made up of 16 amino acids. Trimming pared 1 base from V and 0 bases from J, leaving 13 bases between. In DNA form, the CDR3 reads TGTGCCAGCAGCTTGCTTCGTATGGAAGCTAACTATGGCTACACCTTC. Translation gives CASSLLRMEANYGYTF.

A few counts support this clonotype. The chain has TRBV18 and TRBJ1-4; TRBD1 is a possible D gene (5 bases). Germline values: CDR1 KGHSH, CDR2 LQKENI. CDR3 length equals 15 residues. Trimming removed 1 base from V and 0 bases from J, with 6 bases in between. The CDR3 protein is CASSPRGATNEKLFF. The CDR3 nucleotides are TGTGCCAGCTCACCACGGGGGGCAACTAATGAAAAACTGTTTTTT.

A few counts support this clonotype. The rearrangement joins TRBV10-2 to TRBJ1-4; D perhaps matches TRBD1 (5 bases). Trimming cost V 2 bases and J 3 bases, with 10 bases left between them. The CDR3 length is 15 residues. Germline V gene data show CDR1 as WSHSY and CDR2 as SAAADI. The CDR3 spells CASSEGGTPNEKLFF. For the CDR3, the DNA is TGCGCCAGCAGTGAGGGGGGAACGCCTAATGAAAAACTGTTTTTT.

The table lists this clonotype with a few counts. V gene TRBV7-9 combines with J gene TRBJ1-1; TRBD1 matches at 9 bases. In germline, CDR1 is SEHNR, CDR2 FQNEAQ (reference sequence). V shed 5 bases and J 6 bases; nucleotides not matched to a gene: 7. The CDR3 is made up of 14 amino acids. CDR3 DNA sequence: TGTGCCAGCAGCCTATCGGGACAGGGCGCTGAAGCTTTCTTT. It is translated as CASSLSGQGAEAFF.

This clonotype qualifies as medium-sized. This chain uses TRBV6-5 with TRBJ2-7; D might be TRBD1 (6 bases). In germline, CDR1 is MNHEY, CDR2 SVGAGI. Trimming took 10 bases from V and 2 from J, leaving 18 bases between them. This CDR3 has 14 amino acids. CDR3 bases: TGTGCCACCAACCCTCTAACAGGGCCCTACGAGCAGTACTTC. The encoded protein is CATNPLTGPYEQYF.

This clonotype was counted ten times or more. The chain recombines TRBV19 with TRBJ1-2; no reliable D call. V lost 3 bases and J 0 bases, leaving 5 bases between the germline ends. This CDR3 contains 13 residues. CDR1 is LNHDA, CDR2 SQIVND, per germline (reference sequence). CDR3 DNA sequence: TGTGCCAGTAGTATGGCAGCTAACTATGGCTACACCTTC. It codes for CASSMAANYGYTF.

The J gene is TRBJ1-3, the V gene TRBV11-2; D gene unclear. The CDR3 totals 13 residues. CDR1 is SGHAT, CDR2 FQNNGV, per germline. Trimming took 2 bases from V and 7 from J, leaving 9 bases between them. Here the CDR3 reads CASSLWLGNTIYF. CDR3 DNA sequence: TGTGCCAGCAGCTTATGGTTGGGGAACACCATATATTTT.

The rearrangement uses TRBV5-6 and TRBJ2-1; D is possibly TRBD2 (7 bases). Germline V CDR1 and CDR2: SGHDT, YYEEEE. With 2 bases removed from V and 6 bases from J, the gap between germline ends came to 18 bases. The CDR3 consists of 16 residues. This chain's CDR3 is CASSLGGVAPPNEQFF. The CDR3 DNA is TGTGCCAGCAGCTTAGGGGGGGTCGCCCCTCCCAATGAGCAGTTCTTC.